This T cell receptor beta chain originates from a study of OX40 agonist ivuxolimab in advanced cancers. On the study more broadly: The patients got ivuxolimab, which is an agonistic anti-OX40 (CD134) antibody. The patients received ivuxolimab by intravenous route every 2 weeks at 0.01 to 10 mg/kg. Participants averaged about 60 years of age (range roughly 23 to 90) and were around 80% male.

Germline V gene lookup returns CDR1 SQVTM and CDR2 ANQGSEA. The junction had 4 bases not matched to a gene; V was cut back by 6 bases and J by 0 bases. The CDR3 contains 15 residues. Regarding the study as a whole: Clonal expansion was seen in CD4+ and CD8+ blood T cells by week 6 at 0.1 to 3.0 mg/kg.

The method was immunoSEQ multiplex PCR; TCRdb's version includes in-frame clones alone and lacks a portion of them. The data contain tens of thousands of clones, roughly 83% of them singletons. To note about this clone: Its specificity is not known.

The rearrangement joins TRBV29-1 to TRBJ2-1; 11 nucleotides line up with TRBD2. Here the sequenced sample was CD4+ or CD8+ T cells sorted from blood, taken in a trial of the OX40 agonist ivuxolimab. The sequence derives from an adult with an advanced solid tumor such as melanoma, head and neck, liver or kidney cancer. CDR3 sequence: CSVSGLAASYNEQFF. DNA of the CDR3: TGCAGCGTATCGGGACTAGCGGCCTCCTACAATGAGCAGTTCTTC.